This paragraph covers one T cell receptor (beta chain) sequence. The antigen is unknown. Other DNA sequences in the same sample also yield this CDR3. The CDR3 covers 18 residues. Germline lookup yields CDR1 SGHAT and CDR2 FQNNGV. After removal of 5 bases from V and 7 bases from J, the junction contained 17 bases not matched to a gene. The sample comes from a study of cytomegalovirus exposure and HLA in healthy donors. Study-wide results and limits: Looking again later, the authors saw that most CMV-associated TCR beta chains seemed HLA-restricted. Sequencing depth roughly uniform across donors was assumed in presence/absence analyses.

13 Jbeta primers and 60 Vbeta primers were used for the PCR. Assay used: immunoSEQ multiplex PCR; TCRdb lists only in-frame clones, some missing. This sample carries a few hundred thousand clones, roughly 75% of them seen once, and the ten largest clones take 1.8%. Those who donated were healthy bone marrow donors. The clonotype comes from a young woman in good health and CMV-seronegative. Source material: PBMCs. This rearrangement joins TRBV11-2 to TRBJ1-6; TRBD1 matches at 7 bases. The CDR3 DNA sequence: TGTGCCAGCAGCCCTCAGACAGGGTTGGAAATGATCAATTCACCCCTCCACTTT. This sequence encodes CASSPQTGLEMINSPLHF.